This TCR beta chain came from a study of CD8 T cells in ankylosing spondylitis. Whole-study results and caveats: A TCR beta motif of several highly homologous variants appeared characteristic of ankylosing spondylitis blood. Researchers report that disease-linked clones proved CD8+ and relatively rare in peripheral blood.

The CDR3 is 11 amino acids. Per the germline V gene, CDR1 is SGHAT and CDR2 is FQNNGV. V was pared by 6 bases and J by 8 bases, with 10 bases between. The table lists this clonotype with a few counts. Its antigen is as yet unknown. Library preparation for TCR beta used quantitative 5'-RACE with molecular barcodes. Using its own MiXCR run on the 5' RACE reads, TCRdb lists one record per CDR3 protein. The sample consists of approximately 500,000 distinct CDR3 sequences, approximately 11% of them appearing once. The sample taken for sequencing was blood, either unsorted or a sorted T cell fraction (not recorded which). The clonotype was recovered from a male donor with ankylosing spondylitis. The chain employs TRBV11-2 and TRBJ1-2; D ambiguous. CDR3 nucleotides: TGTGCCAGCAGGGCCCTGGAGGGCTACACCTTC. Protein sequence: CASRALEGYTF.